This section outlines one TCR beta chain sequence together with its context. The antigen this receptor binds is unknown. No per-base quality is available; no much larger clone lies one base away. In Seattle, one collaborating source enrolled patients while the infection was active and tracked those patients longitudinally over the course of disease. Collaborating institutions collected whole blood in K2EDTA tubes following their own protocols. For TCRbeta analysis, collaborators shipped samples in one of three forms: frozen whole blood, isolated PBMCs, or DNA extracted from either of those sample types. The data originate from a study of blood T cell repertoires in COVID-19 (dated by TCRdb to 2020 to 2022). Describing the broader study: Samples from collaborators originated in the United States, Italy and Spain and spanned both the acute and convalescent phases of COVID-19. The prospective study material was composed of cDNA or gDNA derived from T cells, B-cell-depleted T cells, or PBMCs. The dataset comprised deeply sampled blood TCRbeta repertoires from subjects exposed to, actively infected with, or recovered from COVID-19. The repertoires were made available in a free public database intended to serve as a resource for research on the immune response to SARS-CoV-2. Samples were obtained from the ongoing ImmuneRACE study (first 160 participants) and from over a thousand subjects provided by 6 global collaborators. The sample metadata nearly always contained a de-identified subject ID, COVID-19 status, age in years and sex. Where HLA class I and class II types were available, the types were taken from metadata supplied by the sample provider, not from assay-based typing.

Reading from cysteine to phenylalanine, the CDR3 counts 16 amino acids. Solely the CDR3 DNA is kept, with 48 bases framed from the first base. The germline V gene (reference sequence) sets CDR1 to MNHEY and CDR2 to SMNVEV. From V the trimming removes 5 bases and from J it removes 10 bases, while the gene matches leave 15 bases of the junction unaccounted for. The immunoSEQ Assay, a bias-controlled multiplex PCR, was used to amplify TCRbeta CDR3 regions from genomic DNA. Per the authors' processing: The number of nucleated cells in each sample was estimated by amplification of reference gene primers within the assay. To quantify the absolute abundance of each unique TCRbeta CDR3 rearrangement, sequence reads were collapsed and filtered. Productive Simpson clonality was computed per sample as the square root of Simpson's diversity index over productive rearrangements. TCRdb stores this immuneACCESS table with in-frame sequences only. Part of the clones is absent; in the studies checked, under half of the shortfall reflects unresolved V genes, and no reason is known for the rest. Clone size and V and J calls were adopted from that table, with D and trimming inferred from the DNA. The sample data list approximately 250,000 clones, and 80% to 90% of these were observed just once. About 9.4% of the sample comes from the top ten.

The investigation overall reported the following: The amount of clinical and demographic metadata varied by source and participant and was provided uncurated.

The sample taken for sequencing was peripheral blood. The TCR originated in a woman between 65 and 79 years old with COVID-19, enrolled during active disease. Recombination connected TRBV27 to TRBJ2-1, with 9 bases aligning to TRBD2. The sequence in DNA is TGTGCCAGCAGTACTTGGGCGGTAGCGGGAGTTCAGGAGCAGTTCTTC. This translates into CASSTWAVAGVQEQFF.